This T cell receptor (beta chain) was captured in a study of CXCR3-negative and CXCR3-positive naive CD8 T cells. Regarding the study as a whole: Naive CXCR3-negative and CXCR3-positive cells had similar TRBV-TRBJ usage; memory differed. Sequencing showed both naive subsets with comparably high diversity, and memory CD8+ cells much lower. CXCR3-expressing naive cells carried TRB CDR3s more hydrophobic than those of CXCR3-negative naive cells.

The authors made the TRB cDNA libraries by 5' RACE using UMI labels. TCRdb reprocessed the 5' RACE reads and keeps a single row for each CDR3 protein, giving no DNA. This repertoire includes around 61,000 distinct CDR3 sequences. A remark on this clonotype: The antigen is not known.

Germline V lookup: CDR1 SGHRS, CDR2 YFSETQ. The CDR3 runs 14 residues. The origin of this receptor is a human donor in good health. Some clones in this sample may be carry-over from other donors' samples. The chain couples TRBV5-1 to TRBJ2-7; TCRdb designates TRBD1, a call that cannot be tested without DNA. The specimen sequenced was naive CXCR3+ CD8+ T cells from blood. Subset noted: CD45RO-CCR7+CD27+CD95- naive CD8+ T cells expressing CXCR3 (TNR3+). The CDR3 loop reads CASSLVDRVDELYF.